The 32 T cell receptor beta chains below come from one sample, sequenced in a study of sequential checkpoint blockade in melanoma. Sequenced by immunoSEQ multiplex PCR; TCRdb stores in-frame clones only, minus some. This table has about 200 clones, roughly 20% appearing once. Specified treatment: randomized to nivolumab then ipilimumab (arm A) or the reverse (arm B). The sample here was tumor tissue (inferred from file names), taken from a patient given nivolumab and ipilimumab in sequence. The receptors originated from a human donor with melanoma.

This CDR3 reads CASSMGQGDEKLFF. CDR3 DNA sequence: TGTGCCAGTAGTATGGGGCAGGGAGATGAAAAACTGTTTTTT. The V and J genes are TRBV19 and TRBJ1-4; weak D call: TRBD1 (5 bases). The CDR3 consists of 14 residues. CDR1 is LNHDA, CDR2 SQIVND, per germline (reference sequence). V was pared by 3 bases and J by 6 bases, with 11 bases between.

This clone was observed a few times. This chain joins TRBV30 and TRBJ2-1; D may match TRBD1 or TRBD2 (5 bases each). The CDR3 is made up of 13 amino acids. Deletions cut 4 bases from V and 3 bases from J, with 10 bases between. Germline V gene data show CDR1 as GTSNPN and CDR2 as SVGIG (reference sequence). For the CDR3, the DNA is TGTGCCTGGACGGGACGTAGCTACAATGAGCAGTTCTTC. It specifies CAWTGRSYNEQFF.

The chain links TRBV19 to TRBJ2-1; D is perhaps TRBD1 or TRBD2 (5 bases each). The V end was cut by 3 bases, the J end by 7 bases, with 13 bases between. Germline CDR1 is LNHDA and CDR2 is SQIVND (reference sequence). This CDR3 is 14 amino acids long. Here the CDR3 reads CASSMVGELNEQFF. The CDR3 region has the DNA TGTGCCAGTAGTATGGTGGGGGAGCTTAATGAGCAGTTCTTC. Using reference TRBV19 and TRBJ2-1 for the parts outside the CDR3, the full variable domain is DGGITQSPKYLFRKEGQNVTLSCEQNLNHDAMYWYRQDPGQGLRLIYYSQIVNDFQKGDIAEGYSVSREKKESFPLTVTSAQKNPTAFYLCASSMVGELNEQFFGPGTRLTVL.

This clone was counted only a few times. The rearrangement joins TRBV6-8 to TRBJ1-4, with D tentatively TRBD1 (6 bases). The CDR3 has 15 amino acids. Germline V gene sequence: CDR1 MNHGY, CDR2 SAAAGT. The ends were cut back, 7 bases at V and 5 bases at J, with 17 bases in the middle. The CDR3 DNA reads as TGTGCCAGCACCGAAGCACGGGGGCCGAATGAAAAACTGTTTTTT. Protein sequence: CASTEARGPNEKLFF.

The rearrangement joins TRBV29-1 to TRBJ2-7, with 8 bases identical to TRBD1. Losses at the gene ends were 6 bases for V and 1 base for J; bases not matched to a gene: 8. This CDR3 contains 14 residues. Germline V gene data show CDR1 as SQVTM and CDR2 as ANQGSEA. The DNA of the CDR3 is TGCAGCGTGACAGGGGTTCTGGGATCCTACGAGCAGTACTTC. Encoded protein: CSVTGVLGSYEQYF.

This clone is deemed large. V gene TRBV9 combines with J gene TRBJ2-7, with TRBD2 matching 7 bases. Germline loops: CDR1 SGDLS, CDR2 YYNGEE. CDR3 length equals 15 residues. Trimming at V came to 0 bases and at J to 3 bases, leaving 6 bases not matched to a gene. The CDR3 sequence: CASSVGSSGDYEQYF. The DNA for the CDR3 is TGTGCCAGCAGCGTAGGGTCTAGCGGTGACTACGAGCAGTACTTC. Together with reference TRBV9 and TRBJ2-7, the CDR3 gives the full variable domain: DSGVTQTPKHLITATGQRVTLRCSPRSGDLSVYWYQQSLDQGLQFLIQYYNGEERAKGNILERFSAQQFPDLHSELNLSSLELGDSALYFCASSVGSSGDYEQYFGPGTRLTVT.

Within the sample, this clone is medium-sized (0.01 to 0.1%). The chain combines TRBV11-3 with TRBJ2-5, with D perhaps matching TRBD1 or TRBD2 (5 bases each). The CDR3 is made up of 15 amino acids. Trimming removed 5 bases from V and 1 base from J, with 14 bases in between. Germline lookup yields CDR1 SGHNT and CDR2 YENEEA. CDR3 loop: CASSRQGGGQETQYF. Written as DNA, the CDR3 is TGTGCCAGCAGCCGTCAGGGTGGGGGCCAAGAGACCCAGTACTTC.

This sequence joins TRBV30 and TRBJ1-4; TRBD1 might be the D (5 bases). The germline V gene has CDR1 GTSNPN and CDR2 SVGIG (reference sequence). V lost 0 bases and J 7 bases, leaving 21 bases between the germline ends. The CDR3 consists of 17 residues. Written as DNA, the CDR3 is TGTGCCTGGAGTGTACGAGGGGATGGGAGGACACGTGAAAAACTGTTTTTT. Its protein is CAWSVRGDGRTREKLFF.

This clone has more than one count but fewer than ten. This chain connects TRBV6-8 to TRBJ2-7, with TRBD2 matching 9 bases. Germline CDR1 is MNHGY and CDR2 is SAAAGT. V dropped 2 bases and J dropped 3; count of bases not matched to a gene: 8. The CDR3 covers 16 residues. The CDR3 DNA reads as TGTGCCAGCAGTTACCGGGCTAGCGGGGCCTACTACGAGCAGTACTTC. Amino acid sequence: CASSYRASGAYYEQYF.

This clone was seen a few times. The CDR3 bases are TGTGCCAGCCTAGCGGCAGGGGGGCACACCATATATTTT. Its protein is CASLAAGGHTIYF. The chain carries TRBV28 and TRBJ1-3, with 7 nucleotides matching TRBD1. Germline V gene data show CDR1 as MDHEN and CDR2 as SYDVKM. The CDR3 runs 13 residues. V lost 8 bases to trimming and J lost 8 bases; unmatched junction nucleotides: 9.

The chain has TRBV6-8 and TRBJ2-7; 8 bases agree with TRBD1. This CDR3 contains 14 residues. Germline values: CDR1 MNHGY, CDR2 SAAAGT. With 10 bases clipped from V and 3 bases from J, the junction kept 11 bases outside the gene matches. The CDR3 spells CATTGTGTLYEQYF. In DNA, the CDR3 is TGTGCCACCACCGGGACAGGAACTCTCTACGAGCAGTACTTC.

This clone was detected only a few times. The gene calls are TRBV14 and TRBJ2-2, with D possibly TRBD1 on 6 matching bases. Germline loops: CDR1 SGHDN, CDR2 FVKESK. The CDR3 is 16 amino acids. Trimming pared 1 base from V and 5 bases from J, leaving 14 bases between. The CDR3 protein is CASSQAGQQRTGELFF. The DNA of the CDR3 is TGTGCCAGCAGCCAAGCAGGACAGCAAAGGACCGGGGAGCTGTTTTTT. Drawing the rest from reference TRBV14 and TRBJ2-2, the complete variable domain is EAGVTQFPSHSVIEKGQTVTLRCDPISGHDNLYWYRRVMGKEIKFLLHFVKESKQDESGMPNNRFLAERTGGTYSTLKVQPAELEDSGVYFCASSQAGQQRTGELFFGEGSRLTVL.

This clone has more than one count but fewer than ten. The chain recombines TRBV6-8 with TRBJ1-1; D remains unclear. This CDR3 has 14 amino acids. V was trimmed by 5 bases and J by 1 base, leaving 11 bases between them. Germline V gene sequence: CDR1 MNHGY, CDR2 SAAAGT. Written as DNA, the CDR3 is TGTGCCAGCAGTGAGGGATTAGGGAACACTGAAGCTTTCTTT. The encoded protein is CASSEGLGNTEAFF.

There are a few counts of this clone. The chain links TRBV6-8 to TRBJ1-3, with D maybe TRBD1 (5 bases). Germline V lookup: CDR1 MNHGY, CDR2 SAAAGT. This CDR3 is built from 17 residues. The germline V and J ends were trimmed by 6 bases and 4 bases, with 22 bases remaining between them. The CDR3 loop reads CASRNPLGGSHGNTIYF. The CDR3 nucleotides are TGTGCCAGCAGAAACCCGCTCGGGGGGTCGCACGGAAACACCATATATTTT.

The chain has TRBV5-1 and TRBJ2-1, with TRBD2 matching over 11 bases. Germline V gives CDR1 SGHRS, CDR2 YFSETQ. The CDR3 spans 16 residues. With V trimmed by 0 bases and J by 5 bases, 4 bases remained unmatched. The DNA for the CDR3 is TGCGCCAGCAGCTTGGAGGTGACTAGCGGGAACAATGAGCAGTTCTTC. Protein sequence: CASSLEVTSGNNEQFF.

This clone was observed a few times. This chain joins TRBV6-8 and TRBJ2-1; 10 bases fit TRBD1. The trim removed 5 bases at V and 5 bases at J, leaving 9 bases unmatched. This CDR3 contains 16 residues. Per germline, CDR1 MNHGY and CDR2 SAAAGT. Here the CDR3 reads CASSEQPGQGHNEQFF. CDR3 nucleotides: TGTGCCAGCAGTGAGCAACCGGGACAGGGGCACAATGAGCAGTTCTTC.

This clone has a handful of counts. This chain connects TRBV6-8 to TRBJ2-1; a weak D match, TRBD2 (7 bases). V lost 6 bases and J lost 7, with 16 bases in between. Germline V gene data show CDR1 as MNHGY and CDR2 as SAAAGT. The CDR3 has 14 amino acids. For the CDR3, the DNA is TGTGCCAGCAGCAAGGAGGGGGGGCGAAATGAGCAGTTCTTC. Its translation: CASSKEGGRNEQFF.

This clone was seen more than once but under ten times. The rearrangement uses TRBV6-8 and TRBJ2-2; D call uncertain. This CDR3 contains 15 residues. CDR1 MNHGY and CDR2 SAAAGT come from the germline V gene. V dropped 6 bases and J dropped 0 bases, with 11 bases sitting between them. This CDR3 is CASSPGLPNTGELFF. CDR3 bases: TGTGCCAGCAGCCCCGGGCTGCCGAACACCGGGGAGCTGTTTTTT.

This clone was seen only a few times. This rearrangement joins TRBV1 to TRBJ1-2. TRBV1 is marked as a pseudogene. The CDR3 contains 16 residues. CDR3 DNA: TGCACCAGCAGCACTAAATGTTTGTGCGAGACCTATGGCTACACCTTC. Translation gives CTSSTKCLCETYGYTF.

This clone is large by share. The chain joins TRBV6-8 to TRBJ2-5, with a tentative D call TRBD2 (6 bases). Germline V CDR1 and CDR2: MNHGY, SAAAGT. This CDR3 spans 13 amino acids. Trimming stripped 5 bases from V and 5 bases from J, with 12 bases between. The CDR3 reads CASSLATEETQYF. In DNA form, the CDR3 reads TGTGCCAGCAGTCTAGCGACGGAGGAGACCCAGTACTTC.

This clone is medium-sized by share. The chain uses TRBV11-3 and TRBJ2-7, with TRBD1 matching 7 bases. Germline V gene sequence: CDR1 SGHNT, CDR2 YENEEA. The trim removed 0 bases at V and 4 bases at J, leaving 6 bases unmatched. The CDR3 has 15 amino acids. The CDR3 DNA sequence: TGTGCCAGCAGCTTAGAAGACAGGGCCGGTTACGAGCAGTACTTC. It translates to CASSLEDRAGYEQYF.

The J gene is TRBJ2-2, the V gene TRBV6-8; 10 bases fit TRBD1. CDR1 is MNHGY and CDR2 is SAAAGT in the germline V gene. This CDR3 spans 18 amino acids. Germline trimming cut 6 bases from V and 0 bases from J; bases unmatched to any gene: 10. The CDR3 nucleotides are TGTGCCAGCAGCCACCCGGGACAGGGGATCGCGAACACCGGGGAGCTGTTTTTT. This codes for CASSHPGQGIANTGELFF.

The CDR3 spells CASSPTGGVRFF. The CDR3 DNA reads TGTGCCAGCAGTCCGACAGGGGGCGTACGGTTCTTC. J is TRBJ2-1 and V is TRBV6-8; 10 bases agree with TRBD1. Looked up from germline, CDR1 is MNHGY and CDR2 is SAAAGT. The CDR3 runs 12 residues. The junction had 7 bases not matched to a gene; V was cut back by 5 bases and J by 15 bases.

This clone was detected only a few times. The genes are TRBV6-8 and TRBJ1-1; D may be TRBD1 (6 bases). Germline CDR1 and CDR2: MNHGY and SAAAGT. The CDR3 consists of 12 residues. V was cut by 9 bases and J by 7 bases, with 15 bases left in between. The CDR3: CASGGQPLEAFF. CDR3 bases: TGTGCCAGTGGCGGACAGCCGCTTGAAGCTTTCTTT.

V gene TRBV6-8 combines with J gene TRBJ2-3; D is ambiguous. The CDR3 covers 13 residues. The V gene lost 0 bases and the J gene lost 5 bases, with 6 bases spanning the gap. The V gene's germline CDR1 is MNHGY and CDR2 SAAAGT. For the CDR3, the DNA is TGTGCCAGCAGTTACTCTTACAGAGATACGCAGTATTTT. Translated: CASSYSYRDTQYF.

This clone ranks as large. V and J are TRBV28 and TRBJ1-2; no firm D call. V lost 10 bases, J lost 6 bases, and 21 bases lay in between. Germline V lookup: CDR1 MDHEN, CDR2 SYDVKM. The CDR3 totals 14 residues. CDR3 region: CATSKTWGFNGYTF. CDR3 nucleotide sequence: TGTGCCACCTCAAAAACATGGGGTTTTAATGGCTACACCTTC.

The rearrangement joins TRBV19 to TRBJ2-1; TRBD1 is a possible D gene (5 bases). CDR1 is LNHDA, CDR2 SQIVND, per germline (reference sequence). CDR3 length: 13 amino acids. V lost 1 base and J lost 8, with 9 bases in between. The CDR3: CASSIVRADEQFF. The CDR3 DNA reads TGTGCCAGTAGTATAGTCAGGGCGGATGAGCAGTTCTTC.

This clone was seen only a few times. CDR3 in amino acids: CASSYRGTYEQYF. The CDR3 region has the DNA TGTGCCAGCAGTTACAGGGGGACCTACGAGCAGTACTTC. V and J are TRBV6-8 and TRBJ2-7; D might be TRBD1 (6 bases). Per germline, CDR1 MNHGY and CDR2 SAAAGT. The CDR3 has 13 amino acids. The germline V and J ends were trimmed by 2 bases and 2 bases, with 7 bases remaining between them.

By sample share, this clone is large. The CDR3 DNA is TGTGCCAGCAGCTCCTCGACAGGGGAGGAGACTGAAGCTTTCTTT. It codes for CASSSSTGEETEAFF. J is TRBJ1-1 and V is TRBV11-3; the match to TRBD1 covers 8 bases. Per germline, CDR1 SGHNT and CDR2 YENEEA. With V trimmed by 4 bases and J by 5 bases, 9 bases remained unmatched. CDR3 length: 15 residues.

This chain uses TRBV14 with TRBJ2-1, with 10 bases that match TRBD2. The J segment lost 10 bases and the V segment lost 5 bases, leaving 8 bases of the junction unmatched. Germline-derived CDR1 and CDR2 are SGHDN and FVKESK. The CDR3 is 14 residues long. CDR3: CASSAGTSVTEQFF. CDR3 bases: TGTGCCAGCAGCGCCGGGACTAGCGTGACGGAGCAGTTCTTC.

By share, this clone ranks as large. The V call is TRBV9, the J call TRBJ1-1, with 8 bases matching TRBD1. The CDR3 loop spans 17 amino acids. V lost 0 bases and J lost 1; bases outside the gene matches: 8. Germline V gene lookup returns CDR1 SGDLS and CDR2 YYNGEE. CDR3 sequence (DNA): TGTGCCAGCAGCGTAGGGCTATTAGGACAGGGGAACACTGAAGCTTTCTTT. Its protein product is CASSVGLLGQGNTEAFF.

This chain joins TRBV30 and TRBJ2-1, with 11 bases lining up with TRBD2. Trimming took 7 bases from V and 8 from J; bases not matched to a gene: 4. CDR3 length equals 12 residues. Germline CDR1 reads GTSNPN; CDR2 reads SVGIG (reference sequence). CDR3 in amino acids: CALLAGVHEQFF. The CDR3 DNA reads TGTGCCTTACTAGCGGGAGTCCATGAGCAGTTCTTC.